The sequence of this T cell receptor (beta chain) was determined in a study of T cell responses to AZD1222 COVID-19 vaccine. Study background: Pooled in the analysis were second doses at about 4 or about 12 weeks. Findings of the study overall: Baseline antibody screening turned up just six seropositive AZD1222 recipients. Most donors were white British and more were female, and clonal diversity was possibly underestimated. After the peak T cell response, and only then, were repertoires sampled.

V shed 8 bases and J shed 2 bases, with 14 bases lying between them. CDR1 GTSNPN and CDR2 SVGIG come from the germline V gene (reference sequence). There are 13 residues in the CDR3. Here immunoSEQ multiplex PCR was the method, and the copy in TCRdb shows in-frame clones only, minus some. This sample carries under 300,000 clones, roughly 93% of them seen once, and the ten largest clones take 0.5% to 0.7%. A note on this clone: Its antigen is still unknown.

This chain joins TRBV30 and TRBJ2-3; D is perhaps TRBD2 (6 bases). The TCR was taken from an adult in good health. The source was peripheral blood, collected on day 0 of AZD1222 vaccination. In nucleotides, the CDR3 is TGTGCCCAGACGGCGGGGCTCACAGATACGCAGTATTTT. Amino acids: CAQTAGLTDTQYF.